A single T cell receptor (beta chain) is shown here with its context. This clonotype was seen ten or more times. Its recognized antigen is unknown. No base-level quality is on record; no much larger clone is a single base apart. This sample stems from a study of T cells in Graves' hyperthyroidism and ophthalmopathy (dated by TCRdb to about 2019). In terms of the full investigation: Peripheral blood samples were taken at initial diagnosis, before any treatment was given. Following sampling, methimazole starting at 30 mg daily was given to hyperthyroidism patients, and high-dose intravenous methylprednisolone was given to ophthalmopathy patients. The 100 or so discovery patients were divided at random into training and test sets in a 7:3 ratio. A discovery cohort of around 98 patients, 43 with Graves' ophthalmopathy and under 60 with stable Graves' hyperthyroidism, was used to find distinguishing TCR V-J signatures. Thyroid tissue and blood T-cell repertoires from over 5 Graves' hyperthyroidism patients were also compared in the study. Prospective prediction of ophthalmopathy was tested in an independent validation cohort of fewer than 20 hyperthyroidism patients and 15 to 17 patients who later progressed to ophthalmopathy. The paper describes TCR Vbeta CDR3 sequencing of more than 120 peripheral blood samples, made up of 43 ophthalmopathy patients, roughly 75 hyperthyroidism patients and roughly 17 progressor patients. The full study reports these points: No statistical method was used to fix the sample size in advance, and group allocation was not hidden from the investigators. Most expanded thyroid clonotypes (frequency above 0.001) were also detected in blood, suggesting blood repertoires may reflect thyroid immune responses. A 13 V-J signature model separated ophthalmopathy from stable hyperthyroidism, with 87.88% sensitivity and 81% to 83% specificity in cross-validation and 80%/75% in testing. In validation, progression to ophthalmopathy was predicted by the model with more than 65% sensitivity and around 75% specificity, a median of approximately 6.5 months before onset.

In the ophthalmopathy patients, disease was moderately to severely active, with a Clinical Activity Score of 3 or more, a NOSPECS grade of 4 or more, and a duration of less than 3 months. Exclusion was applied to patients with uncontrolled infections, other autoimmune diseases, pregnancy or lactation. Diagnoses relied on clinical symptoms, serum thyroxine and TRAb, thyroid ultrasound and orbital computed tomography. PBMCs were isolated from 10 ml of fresh peripheral blood by Ficoll-Paque density gradient centrifugation. Total RNA was extracted with Trizol reagent, and quality was checked on an Agilent 2100 Bioanalyzer. The TCR beta CDR3 regions were amplified from RNA transcripts. For the first round of RT-PCR on the TCR CDR3, the HTBI primer set was used together with the Qiagen OneStep RT-PCR kit. A second multiplex PCR round built the libraries, followed by size selection and purification. Libraries were sequenced paired-end with 100 bp reads on an Illumina HiSeq2000. The original methods were these. SOAPnuke was used to process the raw data, throwing out any read that contained adapters or uncalled bases, had a mean Phred below 15, or lacked an exact constant-primer or identifier match. High-quality paired reads were merged using COPE v1.2.5, and each unique nucleotide sequence was defined as a clonotype. MiTCR v1.1 was used to align the clonotypes against IMGT TRBV, TRBD and TRBJ reference segments. The analysis included only V-J combinations with a frequency above 0.0001, which together covered more than 99% of the repertoires. A TCS score was defined as the ratio between F50 (clonal expansion) and ExV (chaos), using BLOSUM62-based TCRdist between CDR3 peptides within each V-J. Welch's t-statistics and random forest reduced roughly 530 V-J features to some 14, which were used in a naive Bayes classifier (R e1071). TCRdb redid the processing of the public reads, applying fastp at Q25 and MiXCR, and retained in-frame beta chains. Entries that share a CDR3 protein sequence are merged under the most common genes and DNA. For this entry, the V and J calls and clone size follow TCRdb and not the study's own pipeline. Recorded for this sample are some 580,000 distinct CDR3 sequences; roughly a sixth of them occurred a single time. Together, the top ten hold 2.5% to 4% of the sample.

Via the germline V gene, CDR1 is SGHVS and CDR2 FQNEAQ. The germline V and J ends show losses of 0 bases and 6 bases respectively, and no gene match explains 12 bases of the junction. Including the terminal cysteine and phenylalanine, the CDR3 comprises 18 residues. Kept here is only the CDR3 DNA, which spans 54 bases and is read in frame from base 1. Rearrangement joined TRBV7-8 to TRBJ2-3; TRBD1 lines up with 10 middle nucleotides. Specimen: blood. This clonotype originated in a woman between 40 and 50 years old with Graves' ophthalmopathy. The CDR3: CASSLARTGGSLMDTQYF. The DNA sequence is as follows: TGTGCCAGCAGCTTAGCCCGGACAGGGGGTTCCCTCATGGATACGCAGTATTTT.